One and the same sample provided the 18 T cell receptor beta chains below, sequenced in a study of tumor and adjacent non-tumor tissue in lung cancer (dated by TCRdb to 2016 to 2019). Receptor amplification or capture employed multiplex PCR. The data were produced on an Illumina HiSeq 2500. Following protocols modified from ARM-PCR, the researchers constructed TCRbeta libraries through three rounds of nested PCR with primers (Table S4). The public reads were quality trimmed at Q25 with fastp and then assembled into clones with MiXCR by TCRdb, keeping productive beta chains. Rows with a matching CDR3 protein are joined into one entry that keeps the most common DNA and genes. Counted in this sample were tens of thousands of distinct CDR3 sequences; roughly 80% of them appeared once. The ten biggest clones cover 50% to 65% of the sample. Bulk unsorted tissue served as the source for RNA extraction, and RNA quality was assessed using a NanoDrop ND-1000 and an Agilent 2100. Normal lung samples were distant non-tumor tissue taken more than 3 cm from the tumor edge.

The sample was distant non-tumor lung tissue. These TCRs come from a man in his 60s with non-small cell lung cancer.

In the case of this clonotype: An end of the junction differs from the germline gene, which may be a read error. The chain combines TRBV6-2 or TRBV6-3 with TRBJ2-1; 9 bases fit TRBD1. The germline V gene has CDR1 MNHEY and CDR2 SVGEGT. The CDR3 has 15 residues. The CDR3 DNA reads TGTACCAGCAGTCCCCCGGGACAGGGTCCTAATGAACAGTTCTTC. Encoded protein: CTSSPPGQGPNEQFF.

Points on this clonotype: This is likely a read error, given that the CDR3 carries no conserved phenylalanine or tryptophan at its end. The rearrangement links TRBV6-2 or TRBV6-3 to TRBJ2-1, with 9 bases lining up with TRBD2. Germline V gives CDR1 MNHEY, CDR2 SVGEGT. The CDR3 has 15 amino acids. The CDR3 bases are TGTGTCAGCAGTTATCCTGCGGGAGGGCCAGGTGAGCAGTTCTCC. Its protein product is CVSSYPAGGPGEQFS.

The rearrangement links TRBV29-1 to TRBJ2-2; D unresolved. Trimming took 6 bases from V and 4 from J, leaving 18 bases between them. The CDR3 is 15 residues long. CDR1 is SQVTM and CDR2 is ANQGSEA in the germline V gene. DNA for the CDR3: TGCAGCGTGACCGAGAGTAGCAGGTTCACCGGGGAGCTGTTTTTT. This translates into CSVTESSRFTGELFF.

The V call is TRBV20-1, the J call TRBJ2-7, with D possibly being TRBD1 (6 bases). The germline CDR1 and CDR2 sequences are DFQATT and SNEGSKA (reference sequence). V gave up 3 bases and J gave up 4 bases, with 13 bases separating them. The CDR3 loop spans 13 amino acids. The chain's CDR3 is CSARGNRDYEQYF. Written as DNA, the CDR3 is TGCAGTGCTAGGGGTAACAGGGATTACGAGCAGTACTTC.

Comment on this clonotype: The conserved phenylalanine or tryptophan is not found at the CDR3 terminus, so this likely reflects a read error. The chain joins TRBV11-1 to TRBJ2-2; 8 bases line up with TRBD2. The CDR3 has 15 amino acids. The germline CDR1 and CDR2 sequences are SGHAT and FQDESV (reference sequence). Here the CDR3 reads CVSSPWASGSGELFS. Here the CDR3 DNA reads TGTGTCAGCAGCCCTTGGGCTAGCGGGTCCGGGGAGCTGTTTTCT.

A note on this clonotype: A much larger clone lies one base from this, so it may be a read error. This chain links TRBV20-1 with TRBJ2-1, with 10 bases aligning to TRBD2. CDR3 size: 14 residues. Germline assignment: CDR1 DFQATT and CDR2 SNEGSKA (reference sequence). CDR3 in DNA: TGCAATGCTAGAGGACTAGCGGATTACAATGAGCAGTTCTTC. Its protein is CNARGLADYNEQFF.

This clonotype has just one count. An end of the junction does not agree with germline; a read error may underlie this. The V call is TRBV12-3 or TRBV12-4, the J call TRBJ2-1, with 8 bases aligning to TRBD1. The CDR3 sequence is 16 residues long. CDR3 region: CVSSADRGHPYNDQFF. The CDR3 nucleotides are TGTGTCAGCAGTGCTGACAGGGGACATCCCTACAATGATCAGTTCTTC.

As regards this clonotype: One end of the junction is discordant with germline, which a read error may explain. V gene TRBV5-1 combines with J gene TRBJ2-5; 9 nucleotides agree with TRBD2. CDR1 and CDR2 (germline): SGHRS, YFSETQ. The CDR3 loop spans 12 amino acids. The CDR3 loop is CVSGRSEETQYF. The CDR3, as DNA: TGCGTCAGCGGGAGGTCAGAAGAGACCCAGTACTTC.

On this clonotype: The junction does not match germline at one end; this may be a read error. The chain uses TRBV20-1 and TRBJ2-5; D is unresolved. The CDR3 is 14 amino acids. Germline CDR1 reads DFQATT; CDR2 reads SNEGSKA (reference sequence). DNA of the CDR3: TGCAATGCTAGACTCGCCCTCACCTCGGAGATCCAATACTTC. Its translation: CNARLALTSEIQYF.

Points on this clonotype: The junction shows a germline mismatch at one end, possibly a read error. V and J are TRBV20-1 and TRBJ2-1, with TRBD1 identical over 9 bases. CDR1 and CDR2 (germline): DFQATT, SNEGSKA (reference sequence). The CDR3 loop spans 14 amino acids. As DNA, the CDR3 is TGTAGTGCTAGAGTTAGGGGGGGACAGGGTGTGCAGTTCTTC. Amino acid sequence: CSARVRGGQGVQFF.

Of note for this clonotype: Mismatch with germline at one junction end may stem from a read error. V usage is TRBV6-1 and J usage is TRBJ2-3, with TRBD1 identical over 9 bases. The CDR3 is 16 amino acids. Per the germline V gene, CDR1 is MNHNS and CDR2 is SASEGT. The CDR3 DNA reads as TGTGCCAGCAGTTCAGCTCCGGGACAGGGAGCAGATATGCAGTATTTT. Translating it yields CASSSAPGQGADMQYF.

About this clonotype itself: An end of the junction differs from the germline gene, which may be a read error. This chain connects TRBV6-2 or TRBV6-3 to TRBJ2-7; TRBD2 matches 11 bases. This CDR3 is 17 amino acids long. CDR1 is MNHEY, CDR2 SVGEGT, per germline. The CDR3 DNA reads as TGTGCCAGCAGTTACATGGGACTAGCGGTAGGGAAGAACGAGCGGTACTTC. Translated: CASSYMGLAVGKNERYF.

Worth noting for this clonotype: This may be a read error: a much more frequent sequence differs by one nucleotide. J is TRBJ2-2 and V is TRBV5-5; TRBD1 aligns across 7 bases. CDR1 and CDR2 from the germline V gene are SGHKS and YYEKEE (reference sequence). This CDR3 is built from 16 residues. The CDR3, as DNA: TGTGCCAGCAGTCCACGATGGTTAGGGGGCACCGTGGAGCTGTTTTTT. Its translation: CASSPRWLGGTVELFF.

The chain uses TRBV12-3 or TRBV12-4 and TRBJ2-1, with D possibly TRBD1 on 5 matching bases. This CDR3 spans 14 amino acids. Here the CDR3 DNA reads TGTACCATCAGTTGGGGCCAATCCTACAATGAGCAGTTCTTC. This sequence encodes CTISWGQSYNEQFF.

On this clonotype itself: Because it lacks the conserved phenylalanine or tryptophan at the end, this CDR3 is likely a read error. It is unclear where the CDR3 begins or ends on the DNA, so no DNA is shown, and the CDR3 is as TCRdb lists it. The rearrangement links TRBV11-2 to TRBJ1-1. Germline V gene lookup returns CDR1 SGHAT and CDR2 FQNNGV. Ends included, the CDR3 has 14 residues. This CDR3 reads CASSLLGRDTEDLI.

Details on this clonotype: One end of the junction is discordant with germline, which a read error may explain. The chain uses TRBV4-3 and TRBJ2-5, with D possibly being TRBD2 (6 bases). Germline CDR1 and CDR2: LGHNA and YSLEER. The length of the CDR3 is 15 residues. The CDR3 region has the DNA TGCGCCAGCAGCCGGCAGAAGTCCACGGGGGAGACCCACTACTTC. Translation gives CASSRQKSTGETHYF.

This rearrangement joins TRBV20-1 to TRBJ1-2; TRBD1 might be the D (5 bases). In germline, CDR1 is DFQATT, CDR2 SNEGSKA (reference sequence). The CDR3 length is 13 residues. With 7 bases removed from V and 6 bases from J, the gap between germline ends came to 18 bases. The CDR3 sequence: CSGTPGTTNGYTF. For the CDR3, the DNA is TGCAGTGGTACCCCAGGGACTACTAATGGCTACACCTTC.

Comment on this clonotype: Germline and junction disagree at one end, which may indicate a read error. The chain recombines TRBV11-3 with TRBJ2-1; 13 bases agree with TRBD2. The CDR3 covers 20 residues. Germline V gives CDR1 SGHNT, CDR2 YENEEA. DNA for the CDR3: TGTGCCAACAGCTTACACCCCGGGACTAGCGGGGCAAGCTCCTACAATGACCAGTTCTTC. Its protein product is CANSLHPGTSGASSYNDQFF.